This TCR beta chain was documented in a study of blood T cells in healthy people across ages. A second PCR, run for roughly 7 to 12 cycles, used a sample-barcoded 5' primer plus a J-beta primer mix. TCRdb reprocessed the 5' RACE reads via MiXCR and lists one record per CDR3 protein. The sample records around 1,900,000 distinct CDR3 sequences, 30% to 40% being singletons. Study-level findings and limits: Compared with aged donors, long-lived donors showed fewer expanded clones, suggesting selection.

Per sample, extraction of total RNA gave at least 6 micrograms in every case. Worth noting for this clonotype: Its antigen is unidentified.

CDR3 length: 13 residues. The V end was cut by 0 bases, the J end by 7 bases, with 10 bases between. The V gene's germline CDR1 is SQVTM and CDR2 ANQGSEA. The sequence came from a human donor in good health. This chain uses TRBV29-1 with TRBJ2-1; D is unresolved. Sample: blood. The CDR3 loop is CSVEDAVGNEQFF. For the CDR3, the DNA is TGCAGCGTTGAAGATGCGGTGGGGAATGAGCAGTTCTTC.